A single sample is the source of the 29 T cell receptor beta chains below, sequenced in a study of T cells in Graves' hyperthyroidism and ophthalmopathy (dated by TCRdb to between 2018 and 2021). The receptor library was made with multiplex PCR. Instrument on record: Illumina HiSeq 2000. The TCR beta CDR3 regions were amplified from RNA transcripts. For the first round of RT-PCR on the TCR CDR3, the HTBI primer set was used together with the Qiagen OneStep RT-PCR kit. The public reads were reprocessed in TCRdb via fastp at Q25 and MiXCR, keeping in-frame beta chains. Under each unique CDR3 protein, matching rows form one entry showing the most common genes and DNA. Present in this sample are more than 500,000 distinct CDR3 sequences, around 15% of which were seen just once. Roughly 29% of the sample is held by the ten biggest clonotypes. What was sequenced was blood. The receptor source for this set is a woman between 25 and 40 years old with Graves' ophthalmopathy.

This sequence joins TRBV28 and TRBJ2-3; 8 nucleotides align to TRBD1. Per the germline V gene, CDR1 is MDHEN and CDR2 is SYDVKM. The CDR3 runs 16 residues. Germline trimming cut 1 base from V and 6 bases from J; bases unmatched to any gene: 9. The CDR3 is CASSLYGTGFTDTQYF. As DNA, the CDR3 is TGTGCCAGCAGTTTATACGGGACAGGCTTCACTGATACGCAGTATTTT.

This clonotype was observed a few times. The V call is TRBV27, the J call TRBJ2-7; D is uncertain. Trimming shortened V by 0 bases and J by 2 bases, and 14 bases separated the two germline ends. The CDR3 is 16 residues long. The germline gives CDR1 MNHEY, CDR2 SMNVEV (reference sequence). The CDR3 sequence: CASSLSWLAVTYEQYF. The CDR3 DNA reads TGTGCCAGCAGTTTATCGTGGTTAGCAGTGACCTACGAGCAGTACTTC.

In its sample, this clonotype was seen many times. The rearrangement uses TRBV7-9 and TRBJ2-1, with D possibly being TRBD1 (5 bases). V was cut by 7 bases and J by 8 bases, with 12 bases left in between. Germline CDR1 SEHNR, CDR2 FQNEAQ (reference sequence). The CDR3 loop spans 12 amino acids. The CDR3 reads CASNAGSDEQFF. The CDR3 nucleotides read TGTGCCAGCAACGCAGGGTCAGATGAGCAGTTCTTC.

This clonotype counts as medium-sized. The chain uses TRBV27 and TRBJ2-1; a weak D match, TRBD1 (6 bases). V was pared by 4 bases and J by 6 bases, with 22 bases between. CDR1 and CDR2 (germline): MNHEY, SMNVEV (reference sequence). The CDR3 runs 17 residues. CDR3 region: CASSSHSQGPYANEQFF. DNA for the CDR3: TGTGCCAGCAGTTCCCACTCCCAGGGGCCTTATGCCAATGAGCAGTTCTTC.

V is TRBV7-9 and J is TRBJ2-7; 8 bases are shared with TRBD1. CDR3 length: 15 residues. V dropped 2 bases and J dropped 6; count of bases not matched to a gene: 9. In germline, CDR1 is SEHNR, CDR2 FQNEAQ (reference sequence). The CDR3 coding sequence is TGTGCCAGCAGCTTAACCGGGACAGGAATTTTCGAGCAGTACTTC. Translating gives CASSLTGTGIFEQYF.

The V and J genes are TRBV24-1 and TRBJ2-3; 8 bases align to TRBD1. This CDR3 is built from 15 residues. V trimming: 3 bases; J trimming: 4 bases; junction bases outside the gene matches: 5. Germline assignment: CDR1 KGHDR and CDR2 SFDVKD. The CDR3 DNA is TGTGCCACCAGTGATCCCGGGACAGGTGCAGATACGCAGTATTTT. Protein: CATSDPGTGADTQYF.

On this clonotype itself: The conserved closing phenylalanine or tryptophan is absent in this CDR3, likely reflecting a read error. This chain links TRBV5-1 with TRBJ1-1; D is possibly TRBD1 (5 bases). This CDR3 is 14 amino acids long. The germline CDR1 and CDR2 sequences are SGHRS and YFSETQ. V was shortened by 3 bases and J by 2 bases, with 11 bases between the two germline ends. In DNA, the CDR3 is TGCGCCAGCAGCTGGGACGCCCCAAACACTGAAGCTTTCTCT. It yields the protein CASSWDAPNTEAFS.

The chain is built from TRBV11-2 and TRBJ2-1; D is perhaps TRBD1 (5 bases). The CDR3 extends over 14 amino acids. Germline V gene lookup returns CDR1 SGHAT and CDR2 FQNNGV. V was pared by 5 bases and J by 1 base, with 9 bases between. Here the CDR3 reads CASSPWTSYNEQFF. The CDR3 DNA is TGTGCCAGCAGCCCCTGGACATCCTACAATGAGCAGTTCTTC.

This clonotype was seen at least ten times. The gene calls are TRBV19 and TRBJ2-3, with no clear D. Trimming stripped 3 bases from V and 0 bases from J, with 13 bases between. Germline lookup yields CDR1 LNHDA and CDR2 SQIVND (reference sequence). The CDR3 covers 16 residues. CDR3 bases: TGTGCCAGTAGTATGGGTCCCGGAGTGAGCACAGATACGCAGTATTTT. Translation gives CASSMGPGVSTDTQYF.

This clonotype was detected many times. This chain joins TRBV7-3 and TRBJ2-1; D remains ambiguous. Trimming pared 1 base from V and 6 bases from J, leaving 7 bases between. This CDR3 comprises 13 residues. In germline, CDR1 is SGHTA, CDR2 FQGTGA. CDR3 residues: CASSLSVSNEQFF. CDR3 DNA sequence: TGTGCCAGCAGCTTAAGCGTGAGCAATGAGCAGTTCTTC.

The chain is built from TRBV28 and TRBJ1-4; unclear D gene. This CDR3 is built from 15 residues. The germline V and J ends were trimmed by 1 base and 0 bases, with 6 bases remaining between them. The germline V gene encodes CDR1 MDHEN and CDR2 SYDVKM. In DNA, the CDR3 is TGTGCCAGCAGTTTATACACAGCAACTAATGAAAAACTGTTTTTT. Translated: CASSLYTATNEKLFF.

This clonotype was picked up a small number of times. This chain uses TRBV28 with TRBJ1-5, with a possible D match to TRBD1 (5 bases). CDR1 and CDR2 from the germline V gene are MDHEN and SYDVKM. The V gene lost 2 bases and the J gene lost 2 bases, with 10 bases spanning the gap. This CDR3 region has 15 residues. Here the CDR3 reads CASSLKGLGNQPQHF. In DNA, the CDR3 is TGTGCCAGCAGTTTAAAGGGGTTGGGCAATCAGCCCCAGCATTTT.

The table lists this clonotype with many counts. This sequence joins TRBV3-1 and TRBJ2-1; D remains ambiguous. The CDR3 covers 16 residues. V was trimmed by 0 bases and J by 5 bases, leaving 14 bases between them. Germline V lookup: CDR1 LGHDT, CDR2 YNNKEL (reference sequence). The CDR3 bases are TGTGCCAGCAGCCAAGAGACACCTGGGCTAAACAATGAGCAGTTCTTC. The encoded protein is CASSQETPGLNNEQFF.

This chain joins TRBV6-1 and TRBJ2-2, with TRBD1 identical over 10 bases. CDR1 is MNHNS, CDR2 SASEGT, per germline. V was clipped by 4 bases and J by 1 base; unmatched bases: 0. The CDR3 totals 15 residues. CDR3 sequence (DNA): TGTGCCAGCAGTGGGACAGGGGGGAACACCGGGGAGCTGTTTTTT. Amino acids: CASSGTGGNTGELFF.

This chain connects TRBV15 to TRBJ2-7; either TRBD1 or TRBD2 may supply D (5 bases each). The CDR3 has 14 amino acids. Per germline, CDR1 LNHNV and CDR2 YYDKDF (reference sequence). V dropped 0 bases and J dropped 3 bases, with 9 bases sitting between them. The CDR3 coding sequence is TGTGCCACCAGCAGAGACCTGGGGGTCTACGAGCAGTACTTC. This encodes CATSRDLGVYEQYF.

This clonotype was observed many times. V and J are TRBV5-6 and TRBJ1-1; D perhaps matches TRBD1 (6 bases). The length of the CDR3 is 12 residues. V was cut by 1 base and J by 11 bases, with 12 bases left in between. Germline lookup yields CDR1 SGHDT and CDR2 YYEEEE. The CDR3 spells CASSLRGTGAFF. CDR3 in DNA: TGTGCCAGCAGCTTGAGGGGGACCGGTGCTTTCTTT.

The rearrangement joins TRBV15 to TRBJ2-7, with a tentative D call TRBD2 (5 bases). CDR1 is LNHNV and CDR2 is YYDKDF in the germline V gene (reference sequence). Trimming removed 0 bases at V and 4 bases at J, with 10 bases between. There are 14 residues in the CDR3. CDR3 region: CATSRETKGYEQYF. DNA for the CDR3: TGTGCCACCAGCAGAGAGACTAAGGGTTACGAGCAGTACTTC.

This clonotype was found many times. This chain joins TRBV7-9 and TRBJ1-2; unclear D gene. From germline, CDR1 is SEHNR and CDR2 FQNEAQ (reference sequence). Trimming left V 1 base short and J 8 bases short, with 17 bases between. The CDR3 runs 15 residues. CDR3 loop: CASSLETPSLRGYTF. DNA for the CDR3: TGTGCCAGCAGCTTAGAGACACCGTCACTCAGGGGCTACACCTTC.

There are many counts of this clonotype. The CDR3 region is CSARGLAGVHEQFF. The DNA of the CDR3 is TGCAGTGCTAGGGGGCTAGCGGGAGTTCATGAGCAGTTCTTC. The chain is built from TRBV20-1 and TRBJ2-1, with 10 bases that match TRBD2. The junction had 7 bases not matched to a gene; V was cut back by 3 bases and J by 8 bases. The CDR3 totals 14 residues. Germline V CDR1 and CDR2: DFQATT, SNEGSKA (reference sequence).

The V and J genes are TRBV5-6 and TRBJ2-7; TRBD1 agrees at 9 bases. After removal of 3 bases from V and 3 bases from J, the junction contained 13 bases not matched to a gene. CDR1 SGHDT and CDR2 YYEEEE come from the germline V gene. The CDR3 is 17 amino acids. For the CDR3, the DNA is TGTGCCAGCAGCTCCGTACCCGGGACAGGGCCCATCTACGAGCAGTACTTC. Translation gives CASSSVPGTGPIYEQYF.

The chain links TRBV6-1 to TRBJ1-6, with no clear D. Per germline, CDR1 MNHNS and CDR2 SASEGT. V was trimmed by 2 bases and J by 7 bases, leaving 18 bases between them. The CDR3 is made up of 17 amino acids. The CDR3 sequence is CASSEMGAPPGNSPLHF. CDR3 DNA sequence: TGTGCCAGCAGTGAAATGGGAGCCCCTCCTGGGAATTCACCCCTCCACTTT.

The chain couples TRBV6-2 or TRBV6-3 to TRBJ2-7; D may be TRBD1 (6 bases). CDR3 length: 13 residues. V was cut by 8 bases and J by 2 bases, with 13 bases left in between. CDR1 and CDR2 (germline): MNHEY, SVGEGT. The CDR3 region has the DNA TGTGCCAGCTCTTACAGGGAACCCTACGAGCAGTACTTC. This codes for CASSYREPYEQYF.

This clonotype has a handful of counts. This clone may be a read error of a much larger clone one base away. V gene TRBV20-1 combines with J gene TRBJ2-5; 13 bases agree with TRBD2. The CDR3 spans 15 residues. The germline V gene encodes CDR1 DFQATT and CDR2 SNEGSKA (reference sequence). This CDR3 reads CSARPGLAGQETRYF. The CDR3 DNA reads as TGCAGTGCACGTCCGGGACTAGCGGGACAAGAGACCCGGTACTTC.

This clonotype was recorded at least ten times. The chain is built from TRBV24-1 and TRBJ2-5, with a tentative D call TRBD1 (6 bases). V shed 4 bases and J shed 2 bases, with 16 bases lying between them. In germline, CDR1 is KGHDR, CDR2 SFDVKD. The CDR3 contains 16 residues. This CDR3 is CATSDRRTDQQETQYF. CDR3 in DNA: TGTGCCACCAGTGACCGACGGACAGACCAACAAGAGACCCAGTACTTC.

In DNA form, the CDR3 reads TGTGCCAGCAGCCTCCGGAGGGGCTCTGGAAACACCATATATTTT. It encodes CASSLRRGSGNTIYF. V usage is TRBV6-1 and J usage is TRBJ1-3, with a weak D call TRBD1 (5 bases). V was pared by 6 bases and J by 0 bases, with 12 bases between. This CDR3 spans 15 amino acids. CDR1 is MNHNS, CDR2 SASEGT, per germline.

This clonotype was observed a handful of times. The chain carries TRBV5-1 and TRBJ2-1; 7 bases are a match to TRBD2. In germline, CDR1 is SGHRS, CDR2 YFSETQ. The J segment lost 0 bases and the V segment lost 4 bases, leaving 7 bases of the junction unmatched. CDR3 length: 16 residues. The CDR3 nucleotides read TGCGCCAGCAGCGCCGGGAGGTCGAGCTCCTACAATGAGCAGTTCTTC. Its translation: CASSAGRSSSYNEQFF. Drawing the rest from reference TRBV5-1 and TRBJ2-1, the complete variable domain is KAGVTQTPRYLIKTRGQQVTLSCSPISGHRSVSWYQQTPGQGLQFLFEYFSETQRNKGNFPGRFSGRQFSNSRSEMNVSTLELGDSALYLCASSAGRSSSYNEQFFGPGTRLTVL.

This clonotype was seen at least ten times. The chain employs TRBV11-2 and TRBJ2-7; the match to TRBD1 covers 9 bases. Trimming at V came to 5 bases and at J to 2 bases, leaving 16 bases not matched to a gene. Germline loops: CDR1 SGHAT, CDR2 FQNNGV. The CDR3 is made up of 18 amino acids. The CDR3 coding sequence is TGTGCCAGCAGCGGGCACCGGGACAGGGAAGGGAGAACCTACGAGCAGTACTTC. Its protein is CASSGHRDREGRTYEQYF.

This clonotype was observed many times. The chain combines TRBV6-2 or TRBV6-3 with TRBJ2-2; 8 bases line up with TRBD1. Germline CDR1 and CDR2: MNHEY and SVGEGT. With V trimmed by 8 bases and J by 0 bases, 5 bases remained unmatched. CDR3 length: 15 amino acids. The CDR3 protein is CASGLGQANTGELFF. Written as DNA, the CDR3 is TGTGCCAGCGGCCTGGGACAGGCGAACACCGGGGAGCTGTTTTTT.

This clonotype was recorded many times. The CDR3 DNA follows: TGTGCCTGGTTGGCTAGCGGGAGGGCCGACACCGGGGAGCTGTTTTTT. Translating gives CAWLASGRADTGELFF. This sequence joins TRBV30 and TRBJ2-2; 12 bases are shared with TRBD2. The CDR3 totals 16 residues. Germline V gene data show CDR1 as GTSNPN and CDR2 as SVGIG (reference sequence). J was trimmed by 3 bases and V by 5 bases; bases with no gene match: 7.